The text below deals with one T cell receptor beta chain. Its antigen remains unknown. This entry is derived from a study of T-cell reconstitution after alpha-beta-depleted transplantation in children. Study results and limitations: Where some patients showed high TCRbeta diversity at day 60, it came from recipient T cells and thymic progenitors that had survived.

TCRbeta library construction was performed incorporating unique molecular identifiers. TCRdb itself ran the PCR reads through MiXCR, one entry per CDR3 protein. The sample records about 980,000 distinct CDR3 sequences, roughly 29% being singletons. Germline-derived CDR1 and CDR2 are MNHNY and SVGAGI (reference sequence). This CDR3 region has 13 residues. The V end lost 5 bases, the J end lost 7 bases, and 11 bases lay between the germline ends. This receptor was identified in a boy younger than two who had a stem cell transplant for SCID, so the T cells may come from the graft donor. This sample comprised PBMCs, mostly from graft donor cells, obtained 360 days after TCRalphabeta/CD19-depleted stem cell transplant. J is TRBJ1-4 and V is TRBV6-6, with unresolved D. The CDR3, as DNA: TGTGCCAGCAGTCCCCAATACCGTGAAAAACTGTTTTTT. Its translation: CASSPQYREKLFF.